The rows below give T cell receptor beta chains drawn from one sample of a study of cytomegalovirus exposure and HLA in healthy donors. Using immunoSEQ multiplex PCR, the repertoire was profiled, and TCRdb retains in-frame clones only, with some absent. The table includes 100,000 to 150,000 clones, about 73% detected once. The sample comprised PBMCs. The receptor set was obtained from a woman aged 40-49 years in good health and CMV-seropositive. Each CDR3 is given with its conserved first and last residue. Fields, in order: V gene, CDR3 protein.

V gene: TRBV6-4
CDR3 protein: CASSEGSGNYNEQFF

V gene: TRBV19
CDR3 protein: CASSPGTGVSPLHF

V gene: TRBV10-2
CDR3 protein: CASSEGKRYGYTF

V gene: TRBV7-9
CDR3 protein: CASSPDRIYGYTF

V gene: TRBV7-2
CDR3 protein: CASSLQSNQPQHF

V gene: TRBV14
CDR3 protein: CASSHVGLAGIGELFF

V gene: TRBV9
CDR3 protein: CASSPGDRDEQYF

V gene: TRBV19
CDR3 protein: CASSIGGWREQFF

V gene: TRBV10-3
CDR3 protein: CAISSTAMNTEAFF

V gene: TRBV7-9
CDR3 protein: CASSFRPRIAGELFF

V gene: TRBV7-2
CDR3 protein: CASSLERTGNYEQYF